One and the same sample provided the 14 T cell receptor beta chains below, sequenced in a study of CD8 T cells in ankylosing spondylitis. Notes on the study in general: Characteristic of ankylosing spondylitis blood, it appeared, was a TCR beta motif comprising about eight highly homologous variants.

Their antigen targets remain unknown. TCRdb independently ran MiXCR on the 5' RACE reads; one entry per CDR3 protein. This repertoire shows about 480,000 distinct CDR3 sequences, more than 15% found once; its top ten account for 1%. Sequenced: blood, either unsorted or a sorted T cell fraction (not recorded which). Source of these receptors: a male donor with ankylosing spondylitis.

In its sample, this clonotype was seen a few times. The chain carries TRBV20-1 and TRBJ2-5; the match to TRBD2 covers 9 bases. Germline CDR1 reads DFQATT; CDR2 reads SNEGSKA (reference sequence). CDR3 length equals 13 residues. V lost 6 bases, J lost 5 bases, and 7 bases stayed unmatched. The CDR3 protein is CSAMAGGGETQYF. The DNA for the CDR3 is TGCAGTGCAATGGCGGGAGGGGGTGAGACCCAGTACTTC.

There are many counts of this clonotype. This chain links TRBV11-2 with TRBJ2-1, with D unclear. The CDR3 consists of 13 residues. Germline-derived CDR1 and CDR2 are SGHAT and FQNNGV. Trimming pared 5 bases from V and 2 bases from J, leaving 7 bases between. The chain's CDR3 is CASSDGPYNEQFF. CDR3 DNA sequence: TGTGCCAGCAGCGACGGTCCCTACAATGAGCAGTTCTTC.

This chain connects TRBV6-2 or TRBV6-3 to TRBJ1-1; 9 nucleotides match TRBD1. Germline assignment: CDR1 MNHEY and CDR2 SVGEGT. The CDR3 spans 15 residues. Losses at the gene ends were 0 bases for V and 9 bases for J; bases not matched to a gene: 8. As DNA, the CDR3 is TGTGCCAGCAGTTACTCAGGACAGGGGCAACCTAAAGCTTTCTTT. Translation: CASSYSGQGQPKAFF.

This clonotype was counted a few times. The chain joins TRBV6-2 or TRBV6-3 to TRBJ2-1, with D unclear. CDR3 length: 12 residues. V lost 6 bases, J lost 4 bases, and 7 bases lay in between. Germline-derived CDR1 and CDR2 are MNHEY and SVGEGT. The CDR3 here is CASREVYNEQFF. In DNA, the CDR3 is TGTGCCAGCAGAGAGGTATACAATGAGCAGTTCTTC.

The chain carries TRBV20-1 and TRBJ2-7; TRBD1 aligns across 9 bases. The CDR3 consists of 13 residues. The V gene end was trimmed by 5 bases and the J gene end by 6 bases; junction bases not matched to a gene: 8. CDR1 DFQATT and CDR2 SNEGSKA come from the germline V gene (reference sequence). CDR3 in amino acids: CSAPEYRGPEQYF. CDR3 in DNA: TGCAGTGCTCCCGAATACAGGGGGCCCGAGCAGTACTTC.

The V gene is TRBV10-3, the J gene TRBJ2-7, with TRBD1 matching 7 bases. V lost 4 bases, J lost 5 bases, and 5 bases stayed unmatched. This CDR3 spans 13 amino acids. Per the germline V gene, CDR1 is ENHRY and CDR2 is SYGVKD. The CDR3 reads CAISVTDRDEQYF. The CDR3 DNA is TGTGCCATCAGTGTTACCGACAGGGACGAGCAGTACTTC.

This rearrangement joins TRBV18 to TRBJ2-1, with D perhaps matching TRBD1 (5 bases). The CDR3 covers 14 residues. With 1 base removed from V and 5 bases from J, the gap between germline ends came to 9 bases. Per the germline V gene, CDR1 is KGHSH and CDR2 is LQKENI. The CDR3 nucleotides read TGTGCCAGCTCACCACAGGGGTCAAACAATGAGCAGTTCTTC. Encoded protein: CASSPQGSNNEQFF.

This clonotype was picked up a small number of times. This chain links TRBV9 with TRBJ1-1; 10 nucleotides match TRBD1. CDR1 and CDR2 from the germline V gene are SGDLS and YYNGEE. There are 14 residues in the CDR3. Unmatched junction bases numbered 5, after V lost 4 bases and J lost 5 bases. The CDR3 bases are TGTGCCAGCAGCCTCGGGACAGGGGAGACTGAAGCTTTCTTT. This encodes CASSLGTGETEAFF. Looking up the rest from reference TRBV9 and TRBJ1-1 gives the full variable domain: DSGVTQTPKHLITATGQRVTLRCSPRSGDLSVYWYQQSLDQGLQFLIQYYNGEERAKGNILERFSAQQFPDLHSELNLSSLELGDSALYFCASSLGTGETEAFFGQGTRLTVV.

This clonotype was detected only a few times. The chain couples TRBV7-9 to TRBJ2-1, with D maybe TRBD2 (5 bases). Trimming took off 3 bases at V and 10 bases at J, with 13 bases between the two ends. Germline CDR1 is SEHNR and CDR2 is FQNEAQ (reference sequence). The CDR3 covers 13 residues. The CDR3, as DNA: TGTGCCAGCAGCTTTGTAGAGGGAAGAGAGCAGTTCTTC. Protein: CASSFVEGREQFF.

This clonotype was detected ten times or more. The chain combines TRBV12-3 or TRBV12-4 with TRBJ1-2; possible D gene TRBD1, 5 bases. The CDR3 is 14 amino acids. The germline V and J ends were trimmed by 3 bases and 8 bases, with 16 bases remaining between them. CDR3 in DNA: TGTGCCAGCAGTTTGGGCAGGGCGCGGCACGGCTACACCTTC. Protein sequence: CASSLGRARHGYTF.

This clonotype was observed a few times. The V call is TRBV29-1, the J call TRBJ1-1; D remains unclear. V shed 5 bases and J shed 5 bases, with 9 bases lying between them. Per the germline V gene, CDR1 is SQVTM and CDR2 is ANQGSEA. The CDR3 has 11 residues. As DNA, the CDR3 is TGCAGCGTTTCTGGTAAGACTGAAGCTTTCTTT. Protein product: CSVSGKTEAFF.

This clonotype has a handful of counts. The chain combines TRBV7-9 with TRBJ1-6, with 9 bases lining up with TRBD1. Trimming removed 4 bases from V and 9 bases from J; junction bases left unmatched: 1. Germline V lookup: CDR1 SEHNR, CDR2 FQNEAQ (reference sequence). This CDR3 has 13 amino acids. The CDR3 sequence: CASSWDRASPLHF. CDR3 DNA sequence: TGTGCCAGCAGCTGGGACAGGGCTTCACCCCTCCACTTT.

The chain couples TRBV2 to TRBJ2-6; unclear D gene. Trimming stripped 4 bases from V and 0 bases from J, with 7 bases between. The germline V gene encodes CDR1 SNHLY and CDR2 FYNNEI. This CDR3 has 15 amino acids. CDR3 bases: TGTGCCAGCAGTGTCGGTATCTCTGGGGCCAACGTCCTGACTTTC. Translation gives CASSVGISGANVLTF.

This chain connects TRBV5-1 to TRBJ1-3; D possibly corresponds to TRBD1 (6 bases). V lost 4 bases to trimming and J lost 8 bases, with 16 bases between them. Germline CDR1 is SGHRS and CDR2 is YFSETQ. The CDR3 length is 14 residues. In DNA, the CDR3 is TGCGCCAGCAGCAACCCGGGGGCCGCGGACACCATATATTTT. It encodes CASSNPGAADTIYF. Full variable domain (outside the CDR3, taken from reference TRBV5-1 and TRBJ1-3): KAGVTQTPRYLIKTRGQQVTLSCSPISGHRSVSWYQQTPGQGLQFLFEYFSETQRNKGNFPGRFSGRQFSNSRSEMNVSTLELGDSALYLCASSNPGAADTIYFGEGSWLTVV.